This T cell receptor beta chain comes out of a study of T-cell reconstitution after alpha-beta-depleted transplantation in children. Findings of the study overall: Hyperexpanded clones declined; after one year, newly produced T cells mostly supplied diversity.

The CDR3 extends over 17 amino acids. Germline V CDR1 and CDR2: LGHNA, YSLEER. V shed 0 bases and J shed 5 bases, with 16 bases lying between them. Using unique molecular identifiers, the investigators prepared the TCRbeta library. TCRdb redid the calling of the PCR reads with MiXCR, one entry per CDR3 protein. The sample lists 580,000 or so distinct CDR3 sequences; more than 20% were seen once. This clonotype was counted between two and nine times. Its antigen remains unidentified. This sample comprised PBMCs, mostly from graft donor cells, obtained 360 days after TCRalphabeta/CD19-depleted stem cell transplant. The receptor was derived from a boy less than two years old who had a stem cell transplant for acute myeloid leukemia, so the T cells may come from the graft donor. The J gene is TRBJ2-2, the V gene TRBV4-3; a possible D gene is TRBD2 (5 bases). In DNA, the CDR3 is TGCGCCAGCAGCCAAGAAATTGCCCACTCGGGGACCGGGGAGCTGTTTTTT. Amino acid sequence: CASSQEIAHSGTGELFF.